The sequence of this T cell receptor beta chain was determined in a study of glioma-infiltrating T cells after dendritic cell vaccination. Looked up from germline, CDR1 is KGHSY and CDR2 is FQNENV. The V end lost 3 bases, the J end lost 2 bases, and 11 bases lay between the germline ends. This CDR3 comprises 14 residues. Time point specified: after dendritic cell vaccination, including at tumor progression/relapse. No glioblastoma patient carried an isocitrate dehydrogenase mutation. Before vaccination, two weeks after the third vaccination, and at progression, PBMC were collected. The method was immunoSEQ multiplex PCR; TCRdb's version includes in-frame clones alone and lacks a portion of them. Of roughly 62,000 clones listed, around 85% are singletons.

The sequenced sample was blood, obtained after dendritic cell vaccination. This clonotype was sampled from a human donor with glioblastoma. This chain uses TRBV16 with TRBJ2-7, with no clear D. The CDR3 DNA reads TGTGCCAGCAGCCACCGTCAGAATCCCTACGAGCAGTACTTC. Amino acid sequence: CASSHRQNPYEQYF.